This T cell receptor (beta chain) was sequenced for a study of cytomegalovirus exposure and HLA in healthy donors. Germline V CDR1 and CDR2: SGDLS, YYNGEE. CDR3 length equals 14 residues. V lost 3 bases and J lost 10, with 17 bases in between. Healthy bone marrow donors made up the cohort. Primers for the PCR totalled 60 Vbeta and 13 Jbeta. The assay was immunoSEQ multiplex PCR, and TCRdb's table has in-frame clones only and misses some. The table has some 150,000 clones, 75% to 85% seen once. Sequenced sample: PBMCs. The chain is built from TRBV9 and TRBJ2-1; D is unclear. The source of this sequence is a man aged 45-60 years in good health and CMV-seronegative. For the CDR3, the DNA is TGTGCCAGCAGCGCCCAGGTGGGCGTTGGGGAGCAGTTCTTC. This translates into CASSAQVGVGEQFF.